This record covers a single T cell receptor (beta chain). Its antigen is not identified. The source of the sample is a study of shared clonotypes between healthy human individuals. V was pared by 3 bases and J by 15 bases, with 10 bases of the junction left unmatched. The CDR3 length is 13 residues. The germline CDR1 and CDR2 sequences are MNHEY and SMNVEV (reference sequence). Study observations and caveats: Researchers sampled blood only, noting tissue repertoires likely differ.

Using immunoSEQ multiplex PCR, the repertoire was profiled, and TCRdb retains in-frame clones only, with some absent. The table lists roughly 720,000 clones, 90% of them singletons. The receptor's source is a man between 18 and 35 years old in good health. Some clones in this sample may be carry-over from other donors' samples. V usage is TRBV27 and J usage is TRBJ2-1; 8 nucleotides line up with TRBD2. The sequencing input was memory CD8+ T cells from PBMCs. Subset described: CD45RO+ cells pooled with CCR7-negative TemRA cells. The CDR3 here is CASSFQRGTSSFF. The CDR3 coding sequence is TGTGCCAGCAGTTTTCAGCGAGGGACTAGTTCGTTCTTC.